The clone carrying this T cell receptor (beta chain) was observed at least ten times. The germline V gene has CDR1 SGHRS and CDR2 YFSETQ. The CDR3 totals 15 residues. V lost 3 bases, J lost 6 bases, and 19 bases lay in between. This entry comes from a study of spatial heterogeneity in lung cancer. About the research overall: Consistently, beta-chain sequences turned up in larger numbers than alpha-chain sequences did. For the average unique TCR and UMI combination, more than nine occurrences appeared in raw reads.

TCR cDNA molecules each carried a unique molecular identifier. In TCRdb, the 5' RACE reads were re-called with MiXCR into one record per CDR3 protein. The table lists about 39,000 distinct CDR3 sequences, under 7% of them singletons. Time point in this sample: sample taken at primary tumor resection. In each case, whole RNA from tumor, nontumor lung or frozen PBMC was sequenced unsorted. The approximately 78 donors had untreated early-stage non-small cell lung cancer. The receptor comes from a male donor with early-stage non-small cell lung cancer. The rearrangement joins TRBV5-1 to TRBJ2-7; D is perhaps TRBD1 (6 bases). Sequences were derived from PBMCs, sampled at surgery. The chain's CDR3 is CASSSTGTQKGEQYF. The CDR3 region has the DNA TGCGCCAGCAGCTCTACCGGGACACAAAAAGGCGAGCAGTACTTC.